A selection of T cell receptor beta chains follows, all from one sample in a study. TCRdb ran MiXCR on the RT-PCR reads and lists one entry per CDR3 protein. The table includes about 680,000 distinct CDR3 sequences, over 12% detected once. The sample consisted of memory CD4+ T cells from blood. Source of these receptors: a female donor in good health, serving as a healthy control. The CDR3 runs from the conserved cysteine through the conserved F or W. Each record gives: J gene, V gene, CDR3 protein.

>TRBJ1-1|TRBV9
CASSVAMVNTEAFF
>TRBJ2-2|TRBV5-1
CASRKAEVGTGELFF
>TRBJ2-1|TRBV7-2
CASSLTTGPLEQFF
>TRBJ2-3|TRBV7-2
CASSLVGHTQYF
>TRBJ2-2|TRBV12-3/TRBV12-4
CASSLRQFANTGELFF
>TRBJ2-7|TRBV29-1
CSVNGQGNYEQYF
>TRBJ2-7|TRBV7-2
CASSRDSNYEQYF
>TRBJ2-1|TRBV20-1
CSDDRGGRNEQFF
>TRBJ2-2|TRBV20-1
CSARAGSTGELFF
>TRBJ2-3|TRBV20-1
CSARSDTQYF
>TRBJ2-5|TRBV12-3/TRBV12-4
CASSRGGMETQYF
>TRBJ1-2|TRBV6-2/TRBV6-3
CASSNYGTGNYSYTF
>TRBJ1-1|TRBV28
CASRTPGQEDTEAFF
>TRBJ2-7|TRBV4-3
CASSQAVVAGETYEQYF
>TRBJ2-2|TRBV7-6
CASSRASATNTGELFF
>TRBJ1-1|TRBV12-5
CASGLTGGTEAFF
>TRBJ2-1|TRBV27
CASRQDAYNEQFF
>TRBJ1-5|TRBV7-9
CASSLWGNQPQHF
>TRBJ2-1|TRBV11-2
CASSLLPGEFFNEQFF
>TRBJ2-3|TRBV20-1
CSGGLGLDTQYF
>TRBJ1-1|TRBV20-1
CSASQTRAFF
>TRBJ2-3|TRBV27
CASREAGDTDTQYF
>TRBJ2-1|TRBV25-1
CASSDPASGFYEQFF
>TRBJ1-1|TRBV12-3/TRBV12-4
CASSLLLGHGVEAFF
>TRBJ2-5|TRBV24-1
CATSGGTAEETQYF
>TRBJ1-1|TRBV6-6
CASRPDREGTEAFF
>TRBJ1-5|TRBV20-1
CSASGLLGSQHF
>TRBJ2-5|TRBV5-1
CASKQGSNQETQYF
>TRBJ2-5|TRBV5-1
CASTQERGMETQYF
>TRBJ1-6|TRBV6-6
CASIGVNNSPLHF
>TRBJ1-5|TRBV6-5
CASSSDSNQPQHF
>TRBJ2-5|TRBV5-1
CASSLVGGRFQETQYF
>TRBJ1-2|TRBV25-1
CASTPQGDYGYTF
>TRBJ1-1|TRBV6-5
CASSGNPSTGGTEAFF
>TRBJ2-5|TRBV29-1
CSAPTAGGVVETQYF
>TRBJ2-4|TRBV6-2/TRBV6-3
CASRPYHGWRANPIQYF
>TRBJ1-2|TRBV6-5
CASSPYDRDGYTF
>TRBJ1-1|TRBV11-2
CASSQGQGSHTEAFF
>TRBJ2-2|TRBV7-2
CASSVRGGQDTGELFF
>TRBJ1-4|TRBV24-1
CATSGGATNEKLFF
>TRBJ1-2|TRBV28
CASTAGQGAFGYTF
>TRBJ2-7|TRBV28
CASSLGPGRQRYF
>TRBJ1-2|TRBV6-5
CASSYVGREVLNYGYTF
>TRBJ2-3|TRBV7-9
CASSLRTANKDTQYF